The 11 T cell receptor beta chains in this list originate from one sample, sequenced in a study of T cells after somatic rescue of genetic block. Clones were sequenced by immunoSEQ multiplex PCR, and TCRdb holds only the in-frame ones, with some missing. The profile covers 7,300 or so clones, with over 70% appearing a single time and under 30% taken by the ten largest. The sample comprised peripheral blood mononuclear cells (PBMCs). These receptors originate from a boy aged 10-17 years.

This clone was seen only once. The chain combines TRBV7-2 with TRBJ2-1, with 8 bases identical to TRBD2. The germline gives CDR1 SGHTA, CDR2 FQGNSA. The CDR3 runs to 13 residues. V shed 4 bases and J 9 bases; nucleotides not matched to a gene: 5. CDR3 nucleotide sequence: TGTGCCAGCAGCTCCCGGGGGGGTGGTGAGCAGTTCTTC. Amino acids: CASSSRGGGEQFF.

V gene TRBV25-1 combines with J gene TRBJ2-3; D is ambiguous. The V gene's germline CDR1 is MGHDK and CDR2 SYGVNS. V was pared by 2 bases and J by 0 bases, with 9 bases between. The CDR3 has 15 residues. The CDR3 nucleotides read TGTGCCAGCAGTGAAGGGGTTTCTAGCACAGATACGCAGTATTTT. Translation gives CASSEGVSSTDTQYF.

The rearrangement joins TRBV18 to TRBJ2-7; tentative D call: TRBD2 (6 bases). The CDR3 covers 16 residues. V was cut by 3 bases and J by 0 bases, with 15 bases left in between. Germline assignment: CDR1 KGHSH and CDR2 LQKENI. The CDR3 nucleotides are TGTGCCAGCTCACCTCTGGGGGGTTTCAGCTCCTACGAGCAGTACTTC. Encoded protein: CASSPLGGFSSYEQYF.

V usage is TRBV7-9 and J usage is TRBJ2-5; 8 bases match TRBD2. This CDR3 is 16 amino acids long. Trimming at V came to 6 bases and at J to 2 bases, leaving 11 bases not matched to a gene. Germline V gene lookup returns CDR1 SEHNR and CDR2 FQNEAQ (reference sequence). The CDR3: CASSPGLAKVQETQYF. CDR3 nucleotides: TGTGCCAGCAGTCCCGGACTAGCTAAAGTTCAAGAGACCCAGTACTTC.

The V gene is TRBV15, the J gene TRBJ2-1; D is unresolved. The CDR3 consists of 13 residues. Germline values: CDR1 LNHNV, CDR2 YYDKDF (reference sequence). V lost 0 bases to trimming and J lost 7 bases, with 7 bases between them. The CDR3 DNA reads as TGTGCCACCAGCAGAGAAAGAGGAAATGAGCAGTTCTTC. Translation: CATSRERGNEQFF.

V gene TRBV7-9 combines with J gene TRBJ1-1; 9 bases fit TRBD1. Germline V lookup: CDR1 SEHNR, CDR2 FQNEAQ (reference sequence). The CDR3 has 14 residues. V trimming: 4 bases; J trimming: 1 base; junction bases outside the gene matches: 1. CDR3 nucleotide sequence: TGTGCCAGCAGCTCGGGACAGGGGAACACTGAAGCTTTCTTT. Residues: CASSSGQGNTEAFF.

This chain joins TRBV4-3 and TRBJ2-7, with TRBD2 matching 11 bases. After removal of 0 bases from V and 3 bases from J, the junction contained 10 bases not matched to a gene. From germline, CDR1 is LGHNA and CDR2 YSLEER. This CDR3 contains 18 residues. The CDR3 is CASSQDRVAGGMLYEQYF. CDR3 nucleotides: TGCGCCAGCAGCCAAGATCGGGTAGCGGGAGGGATGCTCTACGAGCAGTACTTC.

Points on this clone: One end of the junction varies from germline; a read error may be responsible. This sequence joins TRBV4-3 and TRBJ2-1; TRBD2 matches at 7 bases. The germline CDR1 and CDR2 sequences are LGHNA and YSLEER. The CDR3 runs to 19 residues. The CDR3 nucleotides read TGCGCCAGCAGCAAAGATCAAAGGGGCGGGAGCCCGTTGTACAATGAGCAGTTCTTC. It encodes CASSKDQRGGSPLYNEQFF.

This chain joins TRBV6-6 and TRBJ2-2, with D possibly TRBD1 on 5 matching bases. V was clipped by 7 bases and J by 5 bases, with 11 bases between them. This CDR3 has 13 amino acids. Germline values: CDR1 MNHNY, CDR2 SVGAGI (reference sequence). In DNA form, the CDR3 reads TGTGCCAGCATTGCAGGGAATACCGGGGAGCTGTTTTTT. Protein: CASIAGNTGELFF.

The V call is TRBV18, the J call TRBJ2-7; no clear D. Germline V gene data show CDR1 as KGHSH and CDR2 as LQKENI. The CDR3 has 12 amino acids. The V end was cut by 3 bases, the J end by 4 bases, with 7 bases between. This chain's CDR3 is CASSPGRYEQYF. In DNA form, the CDR3 reads TGTGCCAGCTCACCTGGTAGGTACGAGCAGTACTTC.

V usage is TRBV4-1 and J usage is TRBJ1-2; no firm D call. Germline V lookup: CDR1 MGHRA, CDR2 YSYEKL. The CDR3 length is 14 residues. The ends were cut back, 3 bases at V and 4 bases at J, with 12 bases in the middle. CDR3 sequence (DNA): TGCGCCAGCAGCCAGCCTTGGGCGATCTATGGCTACACCTTC. Translated, it gives CASSQPWAIYGYTF.